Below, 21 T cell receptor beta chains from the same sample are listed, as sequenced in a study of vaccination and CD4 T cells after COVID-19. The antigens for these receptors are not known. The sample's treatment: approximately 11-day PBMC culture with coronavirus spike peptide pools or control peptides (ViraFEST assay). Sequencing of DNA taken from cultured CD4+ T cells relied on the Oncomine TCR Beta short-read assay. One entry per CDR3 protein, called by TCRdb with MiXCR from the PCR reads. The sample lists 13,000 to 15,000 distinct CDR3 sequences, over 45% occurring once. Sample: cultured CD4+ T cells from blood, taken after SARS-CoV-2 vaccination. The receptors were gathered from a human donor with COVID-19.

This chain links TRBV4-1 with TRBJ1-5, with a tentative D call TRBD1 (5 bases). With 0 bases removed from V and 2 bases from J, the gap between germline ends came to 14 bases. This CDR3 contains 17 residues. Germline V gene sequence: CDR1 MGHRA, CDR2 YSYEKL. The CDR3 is CASSQDPEGRGNQPQHF. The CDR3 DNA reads TGCGCCAGCAGCCAAGATCCGGAGGGGCGCGGCAATCAGCCCCAGCATTTT.

In DNA, the CDR3 is TGTGCCAGTAGTAGTGCCAGGACCGCGAACACCGGGGAGCTGTTTTTT. Amino acid sequence: CASSSARTANTGELFF. The V call is TRBV19, the J call TRBJ2-2; D call uncertain. This CDR3 comprises 16 residues. V dropped 4 bases and J dropped 0 bases, with 12 bases sitting between them. Germline V gene sequence: CDR1 LNHDA, CDR2 SQIVND (reference sequence).

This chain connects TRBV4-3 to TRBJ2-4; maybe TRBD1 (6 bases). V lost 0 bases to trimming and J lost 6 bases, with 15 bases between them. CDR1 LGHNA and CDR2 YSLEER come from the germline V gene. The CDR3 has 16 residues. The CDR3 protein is CASSQESPGAGNIQYF. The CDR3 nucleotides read TGCGCCAGCAGCCAAGAATCTCCAGGGGCGGGAAACATTCAGTACTTC.

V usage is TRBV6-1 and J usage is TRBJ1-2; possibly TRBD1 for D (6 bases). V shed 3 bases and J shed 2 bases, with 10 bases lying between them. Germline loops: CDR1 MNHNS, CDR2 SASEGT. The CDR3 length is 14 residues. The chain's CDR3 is CASSEWTANYGYTF. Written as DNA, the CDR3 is TGTGCCAGCAGTGAGTGGACAGCGAACTATGGCTACACCTTC.

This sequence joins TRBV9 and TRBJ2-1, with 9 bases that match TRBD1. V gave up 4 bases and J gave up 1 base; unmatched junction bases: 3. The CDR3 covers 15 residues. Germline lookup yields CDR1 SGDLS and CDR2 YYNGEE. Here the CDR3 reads CASSQDRGSYNEQFF. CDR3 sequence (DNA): TGTGCCAGCAGCCAGGACAGGGGATCCTACAATGAGCAGTTCTTC.

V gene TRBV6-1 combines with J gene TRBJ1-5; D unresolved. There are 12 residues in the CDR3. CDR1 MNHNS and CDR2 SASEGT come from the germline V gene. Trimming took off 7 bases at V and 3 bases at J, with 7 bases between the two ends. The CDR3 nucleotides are TGTGCCAGCACGAACGTCAATCAGCCCCAGCATTTT. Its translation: CASTNVNQPQHF.

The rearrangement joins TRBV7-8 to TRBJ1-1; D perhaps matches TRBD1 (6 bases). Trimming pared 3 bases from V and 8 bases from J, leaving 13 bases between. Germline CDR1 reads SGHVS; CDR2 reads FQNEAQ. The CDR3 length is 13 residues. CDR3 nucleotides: TGTGCCAGCAGCTTTTTGCCGGACAGCGAAGCTTTCTTT. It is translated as CASSFLPDSEAFF.

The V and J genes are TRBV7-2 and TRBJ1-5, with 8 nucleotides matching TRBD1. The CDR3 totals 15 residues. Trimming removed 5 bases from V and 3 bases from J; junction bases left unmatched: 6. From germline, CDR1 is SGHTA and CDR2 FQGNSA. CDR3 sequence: CASSRTGGDNQPQHF. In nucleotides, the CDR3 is TGTGCCAGCAGCCGAACAGGGGGGGACAATCAGCCCCAGCATTTT. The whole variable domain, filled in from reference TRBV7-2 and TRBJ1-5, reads GAGVSQSPSNKVTEKGKDVELRCDPISGHTALYWYRQSLGQGLEFLIYFQGNSAPDKSGLPSDRFSAERTGGSVSTLTIQRTQQEDSAVYLCASSRTGGDNQPQHFGDGTRLSIL.

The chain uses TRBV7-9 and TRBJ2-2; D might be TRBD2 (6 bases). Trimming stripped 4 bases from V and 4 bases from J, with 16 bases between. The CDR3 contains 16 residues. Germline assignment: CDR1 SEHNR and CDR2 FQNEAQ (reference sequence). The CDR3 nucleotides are TGTGCCAGCAGCTCGACTAGGCCAACGGGCACCGGGGAGCTGTTTTTT. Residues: CASSSTRPTGTGELFF.

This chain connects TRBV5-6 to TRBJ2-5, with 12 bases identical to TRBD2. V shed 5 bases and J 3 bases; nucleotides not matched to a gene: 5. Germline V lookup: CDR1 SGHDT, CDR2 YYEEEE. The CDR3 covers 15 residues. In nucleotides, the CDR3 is TGTGCCAGCAGTCCTTCTAGCGGGGGGGAAGAGACCCAGTACTTC. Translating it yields CASSPSSGGEETQYF.

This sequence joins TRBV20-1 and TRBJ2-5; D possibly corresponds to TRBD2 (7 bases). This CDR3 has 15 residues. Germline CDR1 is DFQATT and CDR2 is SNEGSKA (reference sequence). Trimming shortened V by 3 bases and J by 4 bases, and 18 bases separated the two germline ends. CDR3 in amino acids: CSARRGGGVGETQYF. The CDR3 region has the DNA TGCAGTGCTAGGAGGGGCGGGGGCGTCGGAGAGACCCAGTACTTC.

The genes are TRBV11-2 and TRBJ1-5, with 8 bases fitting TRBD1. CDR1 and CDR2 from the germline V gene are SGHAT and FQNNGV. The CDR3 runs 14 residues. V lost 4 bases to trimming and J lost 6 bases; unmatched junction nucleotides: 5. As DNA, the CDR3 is TGTGCCAGCAGCTCCACGACAGGGGTTCAGCCCCAGCATTTT. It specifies CASSSTTGVQPQHF.

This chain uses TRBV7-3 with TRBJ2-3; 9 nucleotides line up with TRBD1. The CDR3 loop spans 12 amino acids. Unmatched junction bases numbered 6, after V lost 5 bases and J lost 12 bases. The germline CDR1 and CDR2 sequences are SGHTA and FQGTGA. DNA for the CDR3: TGTGCCAGCAGCGGCCGGGACAGGGAACAGTATTTT. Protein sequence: CASSGRDREQYF.

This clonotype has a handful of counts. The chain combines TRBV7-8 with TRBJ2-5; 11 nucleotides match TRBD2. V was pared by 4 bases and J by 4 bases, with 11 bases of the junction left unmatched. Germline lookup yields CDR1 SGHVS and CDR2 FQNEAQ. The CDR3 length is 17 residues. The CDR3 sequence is CASSSSYRLAGGETQYF. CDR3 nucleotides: TGTGCCAGCAGCTCAAGCTACCGTCTAGCGGGGGGAGAGACCCAGTACTTC.

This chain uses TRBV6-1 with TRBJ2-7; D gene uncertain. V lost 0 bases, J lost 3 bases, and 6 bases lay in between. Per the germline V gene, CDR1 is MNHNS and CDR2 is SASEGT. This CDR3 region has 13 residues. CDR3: CASSEALHYEQYF. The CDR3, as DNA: TGTGCCAGCAGTGAAGCGCTCCACTACGAGCAGTACTTC.

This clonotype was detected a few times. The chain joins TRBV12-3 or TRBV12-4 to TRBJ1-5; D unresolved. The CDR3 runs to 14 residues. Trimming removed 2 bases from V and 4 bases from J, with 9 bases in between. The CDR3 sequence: CASSLLGGNQPQHF. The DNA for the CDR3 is TGTGCCAGCAGTTTATTAGGCGGGAATCAGCCCCAGCATTTT.

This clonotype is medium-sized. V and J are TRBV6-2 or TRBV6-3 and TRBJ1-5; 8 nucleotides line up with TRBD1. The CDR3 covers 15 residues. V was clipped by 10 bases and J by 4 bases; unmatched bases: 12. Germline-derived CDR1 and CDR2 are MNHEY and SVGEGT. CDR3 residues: CATTSGGKGNQPQHF. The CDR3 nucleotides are TGTGCCACCACTTCAGGGGGCAAGGGGAATCAGCCCCAGCATTTT.

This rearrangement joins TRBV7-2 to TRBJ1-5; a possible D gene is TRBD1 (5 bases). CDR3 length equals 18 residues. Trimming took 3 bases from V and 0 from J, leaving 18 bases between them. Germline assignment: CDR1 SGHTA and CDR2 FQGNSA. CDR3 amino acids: CASSFSGLPYASNQPQHF. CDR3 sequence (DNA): TGTGCCAGCAGCTTCTCAGGGTTACCCTACGCTAGCAATCAGCCCCAGCATTTT.

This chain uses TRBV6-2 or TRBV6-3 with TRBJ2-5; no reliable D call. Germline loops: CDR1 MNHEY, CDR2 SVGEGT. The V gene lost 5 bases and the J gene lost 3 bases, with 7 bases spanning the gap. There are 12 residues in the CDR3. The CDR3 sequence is CASSPTEETQYF. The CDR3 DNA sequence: TGTGCCAGCAGTCCAACAGAAGAGACCCAGTACTTC.

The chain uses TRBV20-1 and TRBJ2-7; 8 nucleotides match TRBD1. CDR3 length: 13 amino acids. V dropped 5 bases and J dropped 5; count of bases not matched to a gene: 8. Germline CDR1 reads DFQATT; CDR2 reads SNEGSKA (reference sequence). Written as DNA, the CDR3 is TGCAGTGCTGAAGACAGGGGTCGCAACGAGCAGTACTTC. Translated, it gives CSAEDRGRNEQYF.

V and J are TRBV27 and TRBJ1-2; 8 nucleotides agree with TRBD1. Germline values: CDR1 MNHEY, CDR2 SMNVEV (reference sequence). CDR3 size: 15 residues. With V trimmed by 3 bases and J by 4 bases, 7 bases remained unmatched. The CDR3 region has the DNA TGTGCCAGCAGTTTGCGGACAGGGTATGGCTATGGCTACACCTTC. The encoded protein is CASSLRTGYGYGYTF.